This TCR beta chain was recovered during a study of T cells after yellow fever vaccination. It was through 5'RACE template switching that TCR cDNA was made, with a universal primer site and UMIs added. TCRdb used MiXCR to reprocess the 5' RACE reads, holding one entry per CDR3 protein. Of fewer than 500,000 distinct CDR3 sequences listed, roughly a sixth are singletons. A remark on this clonotype: Its specificity is not known.

This CDR3 is built from 14 residues. The V gene's germline CDR1 is SGHRS and CDR2 YFSETQ. Between the trimmed V and J ends, which lost 1 base and 0 bases, there was a span of 7 bases. Study-wide results and limits: At less than 97% for CD4 and about 87% for CD8, most primary-vaccination clones showed up again after the booster.

V and J are TRBV5-1 and TRBJ1-1; D remains unclear. This clonotype originated in a man between 18 and 35 years old who received the YFV17D yellow fever vaccine. The specimen comprised PBMCs, sampled before the yellow fever booster vaccination. This CDR3 is CASSLSAVNTEAFF. DNA for the CDR3: TGCGCCAGCAGCTTGAGCGCGGTGAACACTGAAGCTTTCTTT. Full variable domain (outside the CDR3, taken from reference TRBV5-1 and TRBJ1-1): KAGVTQTPRYLIKTRGQQVTLSCSPISGHRSVSWYQQTPGQGLQFLFEYFSETQRNKGNFPGRFSGRQFSNSRSEMNVSTLELGDSALYLCASSLSAVNTEAFFGQGTRLTVV.